Presented here are 15 T cell receptor beta chains from one specimen sequenced in a study of cytomegalovirus exposure and HLA in healthy donors. PCR was performed using 60 Vbeta and 13 Jbeta primers. TCRdb's table, derived via immunoSEQ multiplex PCR, lists solely in-frame clones and lacks some. In total, the table holds about 42,000 clones. Sequenced sample: PBMCs. Source of these receptors: a man aged 30 to 39 in good health and CMV-seronegative.

The chain recombines TRBV5-1 with TRBJ2-7; 10 nucleotides match TRBD2. Germline CDR1 reads SGHRS; CDR2 reads YFSETQ. This CDR3 comprises 15 residues. The J segment lost 3 bases and the V segment lost 2 bases, leaving 5 bases of the junction unmatched. The CDR3 sequence is CASSFGLADLYEQYF. CDR3 DNA: TGCGCCAGCAGCTTTGGACTAGCGGACCTCTACGAGCAGTACTTC. The whole variable domain, remainder taken from reference TRBV5-1 and TRBJ2-7, is KAGVTQTPRYLIKTRGQQVTLSCSPISGHRSVSWYQQTPGQGLQFLFEYFSETQRNKGNFPGRFSGRQFSNSRSEMNVSTLELGDSALYLCASSFGLADLYEQYFGPGTRLTVT.

The genes are TRBV25-1 and TRBJ1-1; TRBD1 is a possible D gene (5 bases). Trimming left V 6 bases short and J 4 bases short, with 12 bases between. This CDR3 region has 13 residues. Germline CDR1 and CDR2: MGHDK and SYGVNS. In DNA form, the CDR3 reads TGTGCCAGCAGAGGATTAGGGGCCACTGAAGCTTTCTTT. Translation: CASRGLGATEAFF.

The chain combines TRBV20-1 with TRBJ1-1; 7 nucleotides align to TRBD1. Germline assignment: CDR1 DFQATT and CDR2 SNEGSKA (reference sequence). J was trimmed by 5 bases and V by 5 bases; bases with no gene match: 2. This CDR3 contains 11 residues. CDR3 DNA: TGCAGTGCTCAGGGGGGAACTGAAGCTTTCTTT. Its translation: CSAQGGTEAFF.

The chain carries TRBV5-1 and TRBJ2-3; the match to TRBD2 covers 10 bases. The germline gives CDR1 SGHRS, CDR2 YFSETQ. The junction had 9 bases not matched to a gene; V was cut back by 4 bases and J by 4 bases. The CDR3 totals 16 residues. CDR3 DNA: TGCGCCAGCAGCGGCGCGGCTAGCGGGAGCGCAGATACGCAGTATTTT. It yields the protein CASSGAASGSADTQYF. The variable domain in full, with the rest retrieved from reference TRBV5-1 and TRBJ2-3, is KAGVTQTPRYLIKTRGQQVTLSCSPISGHRSVSWYQQTPGQGLQFLFEYFSETQRNKGNFPGRFSGRQFSNSRSEMNVSTLELGDSALYLCASSGAASGSADTQYFGPGTRLTVL.

The chain links TRBV7-8 to TRBJ2-7, with 12 bases aligning to TRBD1. V lost 4 bases and J lost 4; bases outside the gene matches: 5. Germline CDR1 SGHVS, CDR2 FQNEAQ. CDR3 length: 15 residues. The CDR3: CASSSGTGGEYEQYF. As DNA, the CDR3 is TGTGCCAGCAGCTCCGGGACAGGGGGCGAGTACGAGCAGTACTTC.

The CDR3: CASRRDRDFHEQYF. In DNA form, the CDR3 reads TGTGCCAGCAGGAGAGACAGGGATTTCCACGAGCAGTACTTC. The V gene is TRBV6-1, the J gene TRBJ2-7; 7 bases align to TRBD1. Per germline, CDR1 MNHNS and CDR2 SASEGT. The CDR3 is 14 amino acids. The V gene end was trimmed by 6 bases and the J gene end by 5 bases; junction bases not matched to a gene: 10.

This chain links TRBV7-2 with TRBJ2-5; 7 bases line up with TRBD1. The J call may be in error: the DNA end matches TRBJ2-7 better. The CDR3 is 14 amino acids. Germline loops: CDR1 SGHTA, CDR2 FQGNSA. The CDR3 DNA reads TGTGCCAGCAGCCTGAGTGGACAGGCCTACGAGCAGTACTTC. This codes for CASSLSGQAYEQYF.

The CDR3 sequence: CATQEREFHEQYF. CDR3 DNA: TGTGCCACCCAAGAGCGGGAGTTCCACGAGCAGTACTTC. V and J are TRBV19 and TRBJ2-7; 8 bases line up with TRBD2. This CDR3 has 13 amino acids. The ends lost 10 bases at V and 5 bases at J; junction bases unmatched: 10. Germline CDR1 LNHDA, CDR2 SQIVND (reference sequence).

This chain uses TRBV7-6 with TRBJ1-4, with 9 bases aligning to TRBD1. V shed 5 bases and J 8 bases; nucleotides not matched to a gene: 12. The CDR3 sequence is 16 residues long. CDR1 SGHVS and CDR2 FNYEAQ come from the germline V gene. The DNA for the CDR3 is TGTGCCAGCAGCCTGACCCCGGGACAGGGAGGGGAAAAACTGTTTTTT. Protein product: CASSLTPGQGGEKLFF.

The CDR3 nucleotides are TGCAGCGTTCTAGGACTAGCGGACAATGAGCAGTTCTTC. Encoded protein: CSVLGLADNEQFF. The rearrangement uses TRBV29-1 and TRBJ2-1; 10 positions agree with TRBD2. Germline V gene sequence: CDR1 SQVTM, CDR2 ANQGSEA. CDR3 size: 13 residues. J was trimmed by 5 bases and V by 5 bases; bases with no gene match: 3.

The chain links TRBV5-1 to TRBJ2-6; D is ambiguous. With 4 bases removed from V and 0 bases from J, the gap between germline ends came to 8 bases. CDR1 is SGHRS and CDR2 is YFSETQ in the germline V gene. The CDR3 extends over 15 amino acids. CDR3 sequence: CASSESTSGANVLTF. CDR3 nucleotide sequence: TGCGCCAGCAGCGAGAGTACCTCTGGGGCCAACGTCCTGACTTTC.

The chain is built from TRBV28 and TRBJ2-7; 12 bases align to TRBD2. Germline CDR1 MDHEN, CDR2 SYDVKM. V shed 8 bases, J shed 6 bases, and the junction held 17 bases outside the gene matches. This CDR3 is 17 amino acids long. CDR3 coding DNA: TGTGCCAGCCGTGGGACTAGCGGGCGGTCGCCCTACCGCGAGCAGTACTTC. Translated, it gives CASRGTSGRSPYREQYF.

The genes are TRBV19 and TRBJ1-2, with D unresolved. The V and J ends lost 6 bases and 4 bases respectively, with 18 bases between them. This CDR3 region has 15 residues. CDR1 is LNHDA and CDR2 is SQIVND in the germline V gene (reference sequence). This CDR3 reads CASRAPQRSRYGYTF. DNA for the CDR3: TGTGCCAGTAGGGCCCCTCAGAGGTCCCGCTATGGCTACACCTTC.

The V gene is TRBV5-5, the J gene TRBJ2-2; 14 nucleotides match TRBD2. From germline, CDR1 is SGHKS and CDR2 YYEKEE (reference sequence). The V gene end was trimmed by 5 bases and the J gene end by 6 bases; junction bases not matched to a gene: 12. The CDR3 extends over 18 amino acids. In nucleotides, the CDR3 is TGTGCCAGCAGTCCCACCGGGACTAGCGGGAGATTGGCCGGGGAGCTGTTTTTT. It is translated as CASSPTGTSGRLAGELFF.

The rearrangement links TRBV19 to TRBJ1-1, with D possibly TRBD1 on 6 matching bases. This CDR3 spans 14 amino acids. Trimming left V 4 bases short and J 1 base short, with 10 bases between. Germline V CDR1 and CDR2: LNHDA, SQIVND (reference sequence). The CDR3 loop is CASSTWTENTEAFF. CDR3 in DNA: TGTGCCAGTAGTACCTGGACAGAGAACACTGAAGCTTTCTTT.